The clone carrying this T cell receptor beta chain appeared a single time. This sample is part of a study of blood T cell repertoires in COVID-19. Study as a whole: Donors in the United States, Italy and Spain gave samples during acute or convalescent COVID-19. PBMCs, B-cell-depleted T cells, or T cells provided the cDNA or gDNA that made up the material.

The authors' processing: Amplifying reference gene primers gave estimates of nucleated cell counts. Generated by immunoSEQ multiplex PCR, the TCRdb table keeps only in-frame clones and is missing some. Clone size and V and J calls were adopted from that table, with D and trimming inferred from the DNA. The sample lists over 110,000 clones; roughly 79% were seen once. The CDR3 totals 17 residues. Germline CDR1 and CDR2: KGHSH and LQKENI. V dropped 3 bases and J dropped 0; count of bases not matched to a gene: 10. This receptor was identified in a human donor in a cohort sampled during active COVID-19. This rearrangement joins TRBV18 to TRBJ2-7; 8 bases agree with TRBD2. Input material: peripheral blood. In DNA form, the CDR3 reads TGTGCCAGCTCACCTCAGCGACGCGGGAGGAGCTCCTACGAGCAGTACTTC. Translation gives CASSPQRRGRSSYEQYF.